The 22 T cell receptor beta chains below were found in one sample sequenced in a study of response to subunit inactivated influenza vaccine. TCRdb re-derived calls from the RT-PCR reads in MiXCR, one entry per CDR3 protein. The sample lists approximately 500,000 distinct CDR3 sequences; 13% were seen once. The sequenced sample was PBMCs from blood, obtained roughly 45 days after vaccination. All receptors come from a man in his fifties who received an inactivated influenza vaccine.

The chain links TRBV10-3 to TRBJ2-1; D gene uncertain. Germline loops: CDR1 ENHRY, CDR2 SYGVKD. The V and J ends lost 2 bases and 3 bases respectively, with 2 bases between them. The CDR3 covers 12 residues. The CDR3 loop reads CAISELYNEQFF. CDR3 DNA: TGTGCCATCAGTGAGCTCTACAATGAGCAGTTCTTC.

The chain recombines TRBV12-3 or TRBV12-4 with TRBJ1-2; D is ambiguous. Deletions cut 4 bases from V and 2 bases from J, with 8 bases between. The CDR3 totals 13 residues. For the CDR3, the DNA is TGTGCCAGCAGTTCTCGTCAGAACTATGGCTACACCTTC. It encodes CASSSRQNYGYTF.

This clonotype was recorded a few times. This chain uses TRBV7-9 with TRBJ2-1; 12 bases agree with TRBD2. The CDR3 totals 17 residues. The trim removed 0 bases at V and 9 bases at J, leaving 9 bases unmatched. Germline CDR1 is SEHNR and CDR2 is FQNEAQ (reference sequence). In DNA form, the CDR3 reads TGTGCCAGCAGCTTAGCGCCTAGCGGGAGGGCATTACCTGAGCAGTTCTTC. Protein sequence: CASSLAPSGRALPEQFF.

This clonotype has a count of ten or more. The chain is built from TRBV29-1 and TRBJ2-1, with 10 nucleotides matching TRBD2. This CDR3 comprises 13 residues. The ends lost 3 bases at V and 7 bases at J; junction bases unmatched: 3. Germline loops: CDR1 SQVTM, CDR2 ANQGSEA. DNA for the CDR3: TGCAGCGTTGACCTAGCGGGGGTAAATGAGCAGTTCTTC. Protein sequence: CSVDLAGVNEQFF.

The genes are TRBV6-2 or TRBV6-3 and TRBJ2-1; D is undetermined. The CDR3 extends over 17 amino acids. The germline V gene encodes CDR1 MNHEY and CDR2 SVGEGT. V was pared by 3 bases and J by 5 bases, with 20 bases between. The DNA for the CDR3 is TGTGCCAGCAGTTATATTTCGGGTCTGGTAAGGGACAATGAGCAGTTCTTC. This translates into CASSYISGLVRDNEQFF.

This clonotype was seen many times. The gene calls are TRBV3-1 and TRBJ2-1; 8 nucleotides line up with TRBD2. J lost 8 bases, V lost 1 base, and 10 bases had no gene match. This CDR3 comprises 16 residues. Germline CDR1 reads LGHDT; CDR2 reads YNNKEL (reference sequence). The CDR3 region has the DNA TGTGCCAGCAGCCAAGTCGTCGGGACTAGTGTTCATGAGCAGTTCTTC. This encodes CASSQVVGTSVHEQFF.

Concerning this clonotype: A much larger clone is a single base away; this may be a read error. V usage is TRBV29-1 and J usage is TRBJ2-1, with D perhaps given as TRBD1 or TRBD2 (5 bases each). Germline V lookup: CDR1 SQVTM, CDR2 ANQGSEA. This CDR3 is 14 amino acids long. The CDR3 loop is CSVEDRDGYDEQFF. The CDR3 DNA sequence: TGCAGCGTTGAAGATAGGGACGGCTACGATGAGCAGTTCTTC.

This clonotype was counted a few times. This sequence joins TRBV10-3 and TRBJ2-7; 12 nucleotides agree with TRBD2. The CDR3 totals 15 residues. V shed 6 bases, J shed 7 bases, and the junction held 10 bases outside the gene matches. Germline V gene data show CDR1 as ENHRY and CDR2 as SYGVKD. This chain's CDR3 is CAIRDLAGGPREQYF. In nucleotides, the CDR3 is TGTGCCATCAGGGATCTAGCGGGAGGGCCCCGTGAGCAGTACTTC.

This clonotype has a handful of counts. The chain's CDR3 is CASSLERGQDTQYF. In DNA form, the CDR3 reads TGCGCCAGCAGCTTGGAGAGAGGGCAAGATACGCAGTATTTT. This chain connects TRBV5-1 to TRBJ2-3, with D perhaps TRBD2 (5 bases). Germline loops: CDR1 SGHRS, CDR2 YFSETQ. This CDR3 has 14 residues. The ends were cut back, 0 bases at V and 5 bases at J, with 10 bases in the middle.

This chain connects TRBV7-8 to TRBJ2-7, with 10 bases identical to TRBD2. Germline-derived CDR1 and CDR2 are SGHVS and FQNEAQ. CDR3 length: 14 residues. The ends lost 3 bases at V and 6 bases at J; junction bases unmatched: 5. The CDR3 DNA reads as TGTGCCAGCAGCTTTAGCGGGGGGACCCTCGAGCAGTACTTC. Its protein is CASSFSGGTLEQYF.

CDR3 in DNA: TGCGCCAGCAGCCCTGCAGACAGCTCCTACGAGCAGTACTTC. This codes for CASSPADSSYEQYF. This chain joins TRBV4-3 and TRBJ2-7, with D possibly being TRBD1 (5 bases). Looked up from germline, CDR1 is LGHNA and CDR2 is YSLEER. V gave up 4 bases and J gave up 0 bases, with 10 bases separating them. The CDR3 spans 14 residues.

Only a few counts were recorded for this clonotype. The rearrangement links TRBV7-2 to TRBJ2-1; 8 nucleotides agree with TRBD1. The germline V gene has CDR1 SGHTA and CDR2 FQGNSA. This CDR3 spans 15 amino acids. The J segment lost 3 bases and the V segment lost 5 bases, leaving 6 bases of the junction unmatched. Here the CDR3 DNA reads TGTGCCAGCAGCCCCCGGACAGGGCACTACAATGAGCAGTTCTTC. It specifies CASSPRTGHYNEQFF.

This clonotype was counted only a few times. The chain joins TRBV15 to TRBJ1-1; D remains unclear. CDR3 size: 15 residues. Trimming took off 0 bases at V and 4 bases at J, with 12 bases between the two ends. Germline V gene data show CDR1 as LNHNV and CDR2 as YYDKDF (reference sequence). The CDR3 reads CATSRDLIRTTEAFF. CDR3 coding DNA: TGTGCCACCAGCAGAGATTTAATAAGGACCACTGAAGCTTTCTTT. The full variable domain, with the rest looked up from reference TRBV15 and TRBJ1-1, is DAMVIQNPRYQVTQFGKPVTLSCSQTLNHNVMYWYQQKSSQAPKLLFHYYDKDFNNEADTPDNFQSRRPNTSFCFLDIRSPGLGDTAMYLCATSRDLIRTTEAFFGQGTRLTVV.

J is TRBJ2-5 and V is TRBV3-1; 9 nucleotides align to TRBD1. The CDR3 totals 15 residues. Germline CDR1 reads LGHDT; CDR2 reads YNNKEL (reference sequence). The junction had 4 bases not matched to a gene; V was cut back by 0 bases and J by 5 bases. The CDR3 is CASSQDGDRAETQYF. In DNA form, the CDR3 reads TGTGCCAGCAGCCAAGATGGGGACAGGGCGGAGACCCAGTACTTC.

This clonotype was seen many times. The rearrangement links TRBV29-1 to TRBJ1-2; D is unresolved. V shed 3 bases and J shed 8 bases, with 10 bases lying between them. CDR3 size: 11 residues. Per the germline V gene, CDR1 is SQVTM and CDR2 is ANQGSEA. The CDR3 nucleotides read TGCAGCGTTGATAGCTTGGAAGGCTACACCTTC. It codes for CSVDSLEGYTF.

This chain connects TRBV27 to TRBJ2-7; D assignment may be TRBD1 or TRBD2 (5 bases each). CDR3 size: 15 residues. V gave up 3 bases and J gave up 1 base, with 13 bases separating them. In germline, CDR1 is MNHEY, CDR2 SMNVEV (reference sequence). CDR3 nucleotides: TGTGCCAGCAGTTTTTGGGACGGCAAGTCCTACGAGCAGTACTTC. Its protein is CASSFWDGKSYEQYF.

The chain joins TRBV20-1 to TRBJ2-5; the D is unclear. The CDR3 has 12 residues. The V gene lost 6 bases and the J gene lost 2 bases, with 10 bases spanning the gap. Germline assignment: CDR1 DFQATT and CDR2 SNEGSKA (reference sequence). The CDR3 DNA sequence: TGCAGTGCAAGGGCCCGACAAGAGACCCAGTACTTC. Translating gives CSARARQETQYF.

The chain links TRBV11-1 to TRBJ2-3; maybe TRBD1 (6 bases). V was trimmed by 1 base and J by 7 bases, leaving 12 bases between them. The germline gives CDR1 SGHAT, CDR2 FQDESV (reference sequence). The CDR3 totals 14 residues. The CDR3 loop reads CASSLEGDINTQYF. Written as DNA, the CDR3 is TGTGCCAGCAGCTTAGAAGGGGACATAAATACGCAGTATTTT. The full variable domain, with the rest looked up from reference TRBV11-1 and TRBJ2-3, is EAEVAQSPRYKITEKSQAVAFWCDPISGHATLYWYRQILGQGPELLVQFQDESVVDDSQLPKDRFSAERLKGVDSTLKIQPAELGDSAMYLCASSLEGDINTQYFGPGTRLTVL.

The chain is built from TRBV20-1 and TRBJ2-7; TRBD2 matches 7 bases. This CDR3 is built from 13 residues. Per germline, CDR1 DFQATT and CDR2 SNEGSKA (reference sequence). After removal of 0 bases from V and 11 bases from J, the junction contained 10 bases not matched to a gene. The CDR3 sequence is CSARDQPAGWEYF. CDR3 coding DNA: TGCAGTGCTAGAGATCAACCAGCGGGGTGGGAGTACTTC.

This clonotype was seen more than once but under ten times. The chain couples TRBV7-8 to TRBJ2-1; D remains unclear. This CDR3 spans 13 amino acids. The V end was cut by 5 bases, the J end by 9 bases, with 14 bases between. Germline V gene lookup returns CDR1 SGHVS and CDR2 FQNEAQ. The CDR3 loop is CASSAPWASEQFF. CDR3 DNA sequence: TGTGCCAGCAGCGCCCCGTGGGCAAGTGAGCAGTTCTTC.

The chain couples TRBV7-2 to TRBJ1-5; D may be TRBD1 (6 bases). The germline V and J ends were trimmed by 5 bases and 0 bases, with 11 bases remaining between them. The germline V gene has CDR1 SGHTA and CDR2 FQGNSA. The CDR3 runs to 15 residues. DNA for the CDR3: TGTGCCAGCAGCATCCAGGGGCGTAGCAATCAGCCCCAGCATTTT. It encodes CASSIQGRSNQPQHF.

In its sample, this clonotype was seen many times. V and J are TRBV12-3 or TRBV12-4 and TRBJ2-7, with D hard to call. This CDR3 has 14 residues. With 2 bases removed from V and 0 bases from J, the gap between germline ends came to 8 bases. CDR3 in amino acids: CASSLMGFSYEQYF. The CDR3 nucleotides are TGTGCCAGCAGTTTAATGGGTTTCTCCTACGAGCAGTACTTC.